This record covers a single T cell receptor beta chain. This clonotype was picked up many times. Base qualities are not at hand, and no much larger clone is one base apart. The sample comes from a study of T cells after yellow fever vaccination (dated by TCRdb to about 2019). For the study in its entirety: Memory subsets (EM, EMRA, CM and Tscm) were sorted on a BD FACS Aria III using CD3, CD45RA, CCR7 and CD95 staining. The SMART-Seq v4 Ultra Low Input RNA kit was used to prepare libraries from fractions with low cell numbers. To follow T-cell clones before and after primary and booster YFV17D yellow fever vaccination, bulk TCR alpha and beta repertoires were sequenced over time. Two healthy male donors made up the cohort, one aged 18 to 29 years and the other aged 30 to 40 years. Blood was drawn at multiple timepoints before and after primary and secondary immunization, with bulk PBMC replicates and cell subsets isolated. Memory subsets were sorted on days 0, 15 and 45 and at 18 months after primary vaccination, and on days 0, 15 and 45 after the 30-year booster. Findings and caveats that apply to the study as a whole: A small fraction of clonotypes appeared in both the CD4 and CD8 compartments, likely as a result of convergent recombination. After the booster, most of the clones that had expanded following primary vaccination were detected again (just under 97% of CD4 and roughly nine tenths of CD8), which suggests that memory was broadly maintained. Because abundant contaminating clonotypes from the bulk population could be contained in FACS-sorted repertoires, computational filtering was required. Compared with the primary T-cell response, the secondary T-cell response was weaker but faster, peaking on day 5 rather than day 15. Only a couple of donors were included in the study, so the extent to which the findings can be generalized is limited. In the sorted memory subsets on day 0, nearly all of the vaccine-responding clonotypes fell below detection.

CDR1 MNHEY and CDR2 SVGAGI are derived from the germline V gene. V is shortened by 7 bases, J by 0 bases, and the region joining them spans 10 bases. The CDR3 holds 13 amino acids from the cysteine to the phenylalanine. Only CDR3 DNA remains: 39 bases, in frame from the first base. TCR cDNA was synthesized by 5'RACE template switching, which introduced a universal primer site and unique molecular identifiers. Priming of cDNA synthesis was performed from both the TCR alpha and TCR beta constant segments. Library amplification involved two PCR steps, and the second step added sample barcodes and sequencing adapters. Libraries were sequenced on Illumina HiSeq 2500 (2x100 bp) or NovaSeq (2x150 bp). In the paper's pipeline: Demultiplexing of reads and collapsing into UMI consensus sequences were performed with MIGEC, and V(D)J alignment was carried out with MiXCR. Clonotypes responding to the vaccine were identified with edgeR on replicate PBMC samples, with the criteria of FDR below 0.01 and a log2 fold change above 5 up to day 15. Each bulk clonotype was labeled CD4 or CD8 based on which sequenced repertoire, CD4 or CD8, contained the clonotype at higher abundance. To estimate the distribution of each clone across memory phenotypes, clonotype frequencies in memory subsets were weighted by FACS-sorted cell numbers. TCRdb redid the processing of the public reads, applying fastp at Q25 and MiXCR, and retained in-frame beta chains. Identical CDR3 protein sequences are pooled into one entry, listed with their most common genes and DNA. Clone size and V and J calls follow TCRdb, not the original study. In this sample the table shows tens of thousands of distinct CDR3 sequences, under 5.5% of which occur a single time. The top ten hold 12% of the sample.

Read against the paper, the sample's treatment or condition label means: live attenuated yellow fever vaccine strain. PBMCs were isolated from peripheral blood using a standard Ficoll-Paque protocol. For sorted memory subsets, RNA extraction was done with the RNeasy Micro Kit. The TCR was taken from a man aged 30-40 years who received the YFV17D yellow fever vaccine. The input for sequencing was PBMCs, either bulk or a sorted T-cell subset (CD4+, CD8+, memory, or dextramer-sorted; not recorded which), taken 15 days after the yellow fever booster vaccination. Recombination joined TRBV6-5 with TRBJ2-7; the D gene is possibly TRBD1, with 5 bases matching. CDR3 protein: CASTRGNSYEQYF. The DNA sequence is given as TGTGCCAGCACTAGGGGTAACTCCTACGAGCAGTACTTC.